This entry describes one T cell receptor beta chain. Its antigen is unknown. These data belong to a study of siplizumab effects on memory and regulatory T cells. Findings of the study overall: The mapping of alloreactive clones to unstimulated subsets covered only a minor fraction of them. Mappable alloreactive CD4+ clones came from Treg cells around 65% of the time on average with siplizumab, against about 26% in controls.

Profiling relied on immunoSEQ multiplex PCR, and the TCRdb table lists in-frame clones only, not all of them. Among about 100,000 clones listed, about 90% were seen once. This TCR came from a human donor in good health. The sample was CD4+ T cells sorted from blood.

The chain's CDR3 is CASRGLAGVSYNEQFF. The CDR3 region has the DNA TGTGCCAGCAGGGGACTAGCGGGGGTCTCCTACAATGAGCAGTTCTTC. The chain links TRBV28 to TRBJ2-1, with 14 bases aligning to TRBD2. CDR1 MDHEN and CDR2 SYDVKM come from the germline V gene. CDR3 length: 16 amino acids. V shed 6 bases, J shed 0 bases, and the junction held 1 base outside the gene matches. Full variable domain (outside the CDR3, taken from reference TRBV28 and TRBJ2-1): DVKVTQSSRYLVKRTGEKVFLECVQDMDHENMFWYRQDPGLGLRLIYFSYDVKMKEKGDIPEGYSVSREKKERFSLILESASTNQTSMYLCASRGLAGVSYNEQFFGPGTRLTVL.